This TCR beta chain is from a study of long-term antiretroviral therapy in people with HIV. Run at survey level, the immunoSEQ assay was version v3.0. In sequencing, about 35,000-50,000 T-cell genomes per sample were targeted. TCRdb's table, derived via immunoSEQ multiplex PCR, lists solely in-frame clones and lacks some. This table has tens of thousands of clones, 95% appearing once. Study-wide points: Neither ART adherence, viral resistance nor therapy changes were documented.

This CDR3 is built from 13 residues. The germline CDR1 and CDR2 sequences are MNHNS and SASEGT. Trimming shortened V by 4 bases and J by 2 bases, and 7 bases separated the two germline ends. A remark on this clone: Its antigen is undetermined.

This sequence was found in a man aged 50-59 years with HIV. This rearrangement joins TRBV6-1 to TRBJ2-3; D ambiguous. Sequencing was performed on unsorted PBMCs, taken 5.3 years after starting antiretroviral therapy. The CDR3 spells CASSARDTDTQYF. The CDR3 nucleotides read TGTGCCAGCAGTGCTAGGGACACAGATACGCAGTATTTT.